The clone carrying this T cell receptor (beta chain) was detected only a few times. Produced via immunoSEQ multiplex PCR; TCRdb's table is partial and in-frame only. The sample records approximately 160,000 clones, 70% to 85% being singletons. This entry belongs to a study of blood T cell repertoires in COVID-19. Background on the study: From the United States, Italy and Spain came samples of acute and convalescent COVID-19. PBMCs, B-cell-depleted T cells, or T cells provided the cDNA or gDNA that made up the material.

The V gene lost 2 bases and the J gene lost 2 bases, with 10 bases spanning the gap. Looked up from germline, CDR1 is MNHEY and CDR2 is SVGAGI. This CDR3 comprises 15 residues. The sequenced material came from peripheral blood. The chain couples TRBV6-5 to TRBJ1-3; D possibly corresponds to TRBD1 (5 bases). This receptor was identified in a man aged 60 to 69 who had recovered from COVID-19. The CDR3 loop is CASSYKAGTGNTIYF. The CDR3 coding sequence is TGTGCCAGCAGTTACAAGGCAGGGACTGGAAACACCATATATTTT.